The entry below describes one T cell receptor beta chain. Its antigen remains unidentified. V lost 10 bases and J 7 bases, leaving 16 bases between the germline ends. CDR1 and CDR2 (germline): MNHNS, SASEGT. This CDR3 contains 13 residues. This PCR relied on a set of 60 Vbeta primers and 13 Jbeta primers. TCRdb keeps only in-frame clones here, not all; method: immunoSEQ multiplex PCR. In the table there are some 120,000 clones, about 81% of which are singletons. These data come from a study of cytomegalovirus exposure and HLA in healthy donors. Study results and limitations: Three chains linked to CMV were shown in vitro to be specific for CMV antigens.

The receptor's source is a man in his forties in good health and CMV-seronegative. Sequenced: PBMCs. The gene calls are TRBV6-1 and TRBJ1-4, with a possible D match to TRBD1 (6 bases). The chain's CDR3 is CATLWGPGEKLFF. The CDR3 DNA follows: TGTGCCACCCTTTGGGGGCCGGGTGAAAAACTGTTTTTT.